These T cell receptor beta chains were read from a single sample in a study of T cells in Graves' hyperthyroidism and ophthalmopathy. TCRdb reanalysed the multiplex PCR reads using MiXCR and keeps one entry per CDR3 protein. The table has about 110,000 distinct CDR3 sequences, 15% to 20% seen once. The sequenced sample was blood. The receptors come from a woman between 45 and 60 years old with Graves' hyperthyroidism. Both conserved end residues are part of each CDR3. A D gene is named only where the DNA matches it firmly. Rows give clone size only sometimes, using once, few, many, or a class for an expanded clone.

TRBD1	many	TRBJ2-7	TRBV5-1	CASSLQGASYEQYF	TGCGCCAGCAGCTTACAGGGGGCGTCCTACGAGCAGTACTTC
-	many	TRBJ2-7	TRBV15	CATSRINPGAYEQYF	TGTGCCACCAGCAGGATTAACCCGGGGGCCTACGAGCAGTACTTC
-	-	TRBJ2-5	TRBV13	CASSLALVAKPVGEETQYF	TGTGCCAGCAGCTTAGCCCTGGTGGCAAAACCCGTGGGCGAAGAGACCCAGTACTTC
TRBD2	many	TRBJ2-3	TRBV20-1	CSARLPGLAGATDTQYF	TGCAGTGCTAGATTACCGGGACTAGCGGGAGCCACAGATACGCAGTATTTT
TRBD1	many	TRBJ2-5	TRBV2	CASSEEGQGTFWETQYF	TGTGCCAGCAGTGAAGAAGGACAGGGAACTTTCTGGGAGACCCAGTACTTC
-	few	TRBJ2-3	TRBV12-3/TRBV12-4	CASSLGLNIITDTQYF	TGTGCCAGCAGTTTAGGGCTCAACATAATCACAGATACGCAGTATTTT
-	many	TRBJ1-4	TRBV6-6	CASSYSPPRATNEKLFF	TGTGCCAGCAGTTACTCCCCCCCCAGAGCAACTAATGAAAAACTGTTTTTT
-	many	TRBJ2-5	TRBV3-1	CASSWRAETQYF	TGTGCCAGCAGCTGGCGGGCGGAGACCCAGTACTTC
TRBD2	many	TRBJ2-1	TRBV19	CASSSGRAGYNEQFF	TGTGCCAGTAGTAGCGGGAGGGCCGGGTACAATGAGCAGTTCTTC
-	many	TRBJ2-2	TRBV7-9	CASSIYTGELFF	TGTGCCAGCAGCATCTACACCGGGGAGCTGTTTTTT
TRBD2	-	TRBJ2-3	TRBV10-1	CASSDSSGGFTDTQYF	TGCGCCAGCAGTGATTCTAGCGGGGGCTTCACAGATACGCAGTATTTT
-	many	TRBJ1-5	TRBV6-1	CASRDPNQPQHF	TGTGCCAGCAGGGACCCCAATCAGCCCCAGCATTTT
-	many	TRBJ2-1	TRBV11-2	CASSTQTYNEQFF	TGTGCCAGCAGCACGCAAACCTACAATGAGCAGTTCTTC
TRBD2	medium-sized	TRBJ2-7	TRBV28	CASAAGGPSYEQYF	TGTGCCAGCGCGGCGGGGGGACCATCCTACGAGCAGTACTTC
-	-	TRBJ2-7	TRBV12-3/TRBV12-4	CASSGSFRDEQYF	TGTGCCAGCAGTGGTAGTTTCCGGGACGAGCAGTACTTC
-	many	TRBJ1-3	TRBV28	CASSQDRSGNTIYF	TGTGCCAGCAGCCAAGACAGGTCAGGAAACACCATATATTTT
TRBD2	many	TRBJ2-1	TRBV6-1	CASSTHSGNTYNEQFF	TGTGCCAGCAGCACCCATAGCGGGAATACCTACAATGAGCAGTTCTTC
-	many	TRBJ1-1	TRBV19	CASRRQTDNTEAFF	TGTGCCAGTAGAAGACAGACAGACAACACTGAAGCTTTCTTT
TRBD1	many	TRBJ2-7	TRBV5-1	CASKRQGAYEQYF	TGCGCCAGCAAACGACAGGGGGCCTACGAGCAGTACTTC
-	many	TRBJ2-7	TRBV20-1	CSASPERASYEQYF	TGCAGTGCATCCCCCGAGCGGGCATCCTACGAGCAGTACTTC
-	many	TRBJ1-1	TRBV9	CASSGGGDTEAFF	TGTGCCAGCAGCGGAGGAGGGGACACTGAAGCTTTCTTT
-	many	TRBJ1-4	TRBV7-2	CASSFRDFNEKLFF	TGTGCCAGCAGCTTTCGGGATTTTAATGAAAAACTGTTTTTT
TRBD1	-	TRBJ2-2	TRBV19	CASRGDSSNTGELFF	TGTGCCAGTAGGGGGGACAGTTCGAACACCGGGGAGCTGTTTTTT
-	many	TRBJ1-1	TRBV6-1	CASSHDGNTEAFF	TGTGCCAGCAGCCACGACGGGAACACTGAAGCTTTCTTT
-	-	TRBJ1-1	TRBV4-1	CASSQVLSQNTEAFF	TGCGCCAGCAGCCAAGTGCTATCCCAGAACACTGAAGCTTTCTTT
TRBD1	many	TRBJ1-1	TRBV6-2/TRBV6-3	CASSYLGQGARSEAFF	TGTGCCAGCAGTTACCTGGGACAGGGGGCCCGCAGTGAAGCTTTCTTT